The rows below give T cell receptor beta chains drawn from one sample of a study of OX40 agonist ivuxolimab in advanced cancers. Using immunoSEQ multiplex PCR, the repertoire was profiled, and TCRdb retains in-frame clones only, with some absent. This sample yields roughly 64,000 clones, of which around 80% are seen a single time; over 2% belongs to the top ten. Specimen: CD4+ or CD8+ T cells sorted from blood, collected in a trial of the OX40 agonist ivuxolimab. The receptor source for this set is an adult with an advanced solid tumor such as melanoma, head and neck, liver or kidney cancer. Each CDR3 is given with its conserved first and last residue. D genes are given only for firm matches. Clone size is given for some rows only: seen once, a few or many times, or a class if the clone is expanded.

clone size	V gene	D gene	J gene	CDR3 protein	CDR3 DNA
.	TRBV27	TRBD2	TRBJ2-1	CASSQRGGLFEQFF	TGTGCCAGCAGTCAACGGGGGGGCCTTTTTGAGCAGTTCTTC
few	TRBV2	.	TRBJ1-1	CASIYRDMNTEAFF	TGTGCCAGCATTTACAGAGATATGAACACTGAAGCTTTCTTT
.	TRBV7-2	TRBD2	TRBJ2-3	CASSLTSGGDSTDTQYF	TGTGCCAGCAGCTTGACTAGCGGGGGGGACAGCACAGATACGCAGTATTTT
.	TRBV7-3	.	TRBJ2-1	CASSRSISGASYNEQFF	TGTGCCAGCAGCCGAAGTATCTCTGGGGCCTCCTACAATGAGCAGTTCTTC
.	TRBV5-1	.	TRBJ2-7	CATRAGLRSYEQYF	TGCGCCACCCGGGCAGGGTTGAGGTCCTACGAGCAGTACTTC
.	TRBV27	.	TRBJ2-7	CASRQGHGEQYF	TGTGCCAGCAGACAGGGTCATGGCGAGCAGTACTTC
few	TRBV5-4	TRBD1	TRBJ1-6	CASSRGGTGVHSPLHF	TGTGCCAGCAGCAGGGGCGGGACAGGGGTTCATTCACCCCTCCACTTT
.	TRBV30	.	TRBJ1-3	CAWSVGTASGNTIYF	TGTGCCTGGAGTGTTGGCACAGCCTCTGGAAACACCATATATTTT
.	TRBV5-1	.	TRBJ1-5	CASSLEPNGDQPQHF	TGCGCCAGCAGCTTGGAACCCAATGGGGATCAGCCCCAGCATTTT
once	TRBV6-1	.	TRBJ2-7	CASLGELSYEQYF	TGTGCCAGCCTGGGGGAGCTCTCCTACGAGCAGTACTTC
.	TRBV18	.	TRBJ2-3	CASSPLFEADTQYF	TGTGCCAGCTCCCCGTTGTTCGAGGCAGATACGCAGTATTTT
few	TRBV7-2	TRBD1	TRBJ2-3	CASSRTGTAADTQYF	TGTGCCAGCAGCCGGACCGGGACAGCGGCAGATACGCAGTATTTT
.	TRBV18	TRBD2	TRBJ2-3	CASSPLGGAGDTQYF	TGTGCCAGCTCACCACTCGGGGGGGCCGGAGATACGCAGTATTTT
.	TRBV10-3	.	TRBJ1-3	CAISVQRGKDTIYF	TGTGCCATCAGTGTACAACGCGGAAAGGACACCATATATTTT
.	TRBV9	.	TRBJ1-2	CASSPGGQANYGYTF	TGTGCCAGCAGCCCCGGAGGGCAGGCGAACTATGGCTACACCTTC
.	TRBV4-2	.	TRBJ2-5	CASSQDTEGTQETQYF	TGTGCCAGCAGCCAAGATACCGAGGGTACTCAAGAGACCCAGTACTTC
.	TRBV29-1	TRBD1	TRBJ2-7	CSAGTASYEQYF	TGCAGCGCCGGGACAGCCAGCTACGAGCAGTACTTC
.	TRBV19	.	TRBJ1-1	CASSGQTNTEAFF	TGTGCCAGTAGTGGACAGACGAACACTGAAGCTTTCTTT
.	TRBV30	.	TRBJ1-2	CAWSWGNYGYTF	TGTGCCTGGAGCTGGGGTAACTATGGCTACACCTTC
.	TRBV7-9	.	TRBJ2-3	CASSEYRDTRTDTQYF	TGTGCCAGCAGCGAATACCGGGACACCCGCACAGATACGCAGTATTTT